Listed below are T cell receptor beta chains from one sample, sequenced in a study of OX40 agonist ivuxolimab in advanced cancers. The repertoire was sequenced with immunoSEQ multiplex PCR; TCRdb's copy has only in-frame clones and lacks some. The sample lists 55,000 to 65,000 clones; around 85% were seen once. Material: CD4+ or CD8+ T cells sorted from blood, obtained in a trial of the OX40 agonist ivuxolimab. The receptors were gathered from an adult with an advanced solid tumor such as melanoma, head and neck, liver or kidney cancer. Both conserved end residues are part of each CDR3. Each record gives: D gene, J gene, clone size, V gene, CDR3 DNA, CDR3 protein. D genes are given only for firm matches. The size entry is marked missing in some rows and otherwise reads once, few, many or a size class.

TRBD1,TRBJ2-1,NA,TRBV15,TGTGCCACCAGCAGAACCAAAATCACCTTCGACAGGGGGCGTAAGAATGAGCAGTTCTTC,CATSRTKITFDRGRKNEQFF
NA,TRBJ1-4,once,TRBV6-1,TGTGCCAGCAGTGCCTTAGGACTAACGTATGAAAAACTGTTTTTT,CASSALGLTYEKLFF
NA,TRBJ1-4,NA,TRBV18,TGTGCCAGCTCAGACTTGACAGGACACAATGAAAAACTGTTTTTT,CASSDLTGHNEKLFF
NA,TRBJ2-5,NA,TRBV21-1,TGTGCCAGCAGCAAAGACCCCCCATCTAGCGGGAGTCAGGAGACCCAGTACTTC,CASSKDPPSSGSQETQYF
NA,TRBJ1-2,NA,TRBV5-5,TGTGCCAGCAGCTTGGGTCTGTTTGGCTACACCTTC,CASSLGLFGYTF
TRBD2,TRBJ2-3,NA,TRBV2,TGTGCCAGCTACACTAGCGGGGGTACAGATACGCAGTATTTT,CASYTSGGTDTQYF
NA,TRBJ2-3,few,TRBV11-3,TGTGCCAGCAGCTTAGGAGATACGCAGTATTTT,CASSLGDTQYF
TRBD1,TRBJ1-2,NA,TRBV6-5,TGTGCCAGCAGACGAACCGGGACAGGGAACTATGGCTACACCTTC,CASRRTGTGNYGYTF
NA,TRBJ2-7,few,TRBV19,TGTGCCAGTTGGACAGAGCAGTACTTC,CASWTEQYF
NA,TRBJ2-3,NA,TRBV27,TGTGCCAGCTCCCGGATAGGAGATACGCAGTATTTT,CASSRIGDTQYF
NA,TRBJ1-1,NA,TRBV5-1,TGCGCCAGCAGCTTGGAGGCCAGCGTGAACACTGAAGCTTTCTTT,CASSLEASVNTEAFF
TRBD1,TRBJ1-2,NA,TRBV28,TGTGCCAGCAGCTCCGCCGCGGAGGGGGCGAAATATTATGGCTACACCTTC,CASSSAAEGAKYYGYTF
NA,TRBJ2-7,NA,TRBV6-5,TGTGCCAGCACCCAGGGGAGGGACAGGCCCTACGAGCAGTACTTC,CASTQGRDRPYEQYF
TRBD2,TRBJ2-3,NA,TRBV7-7,TGTGCTAGCAGCGCGGGACTAGCGGGAGTTTATACGCAGTATTTT,CASSAGLAGVYTQYF
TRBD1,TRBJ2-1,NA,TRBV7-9,TGTGCCCCCACCGCCGGGACAGGGGATGGGGGTGAGCAGTTCTTC,CAPTAGTGDGGEQFF
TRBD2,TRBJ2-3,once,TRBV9,TGTGCCAGCAGCGCACCGGGACTAGCGGGAGTAGGAAATACGCAGTATTTT,CASSAPGLAGVGNTQYF
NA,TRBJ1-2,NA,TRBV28,TGTGCCAGCAGTTTATGGTCTGGGAGAGGCTACACCTTC,CASSLWSGRGYTF
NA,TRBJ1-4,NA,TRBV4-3,TGCGCCAGCAGCCAAGTTTTCCAGTTACGAAATGAAAAACTGTTTTTT,CASSQVFQLRNEKLFF
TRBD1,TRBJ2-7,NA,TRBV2,TGTGCCAGCATCGGGACAGGGGTTCGCGAGCAGTACTTC,CASIGTGVREQYF
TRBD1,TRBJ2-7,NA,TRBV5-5,TGTGCCAGCGGCCATTCAGGGGGCTTGAACGAGCAGTACTTC,CASGHSGGLNEQYF
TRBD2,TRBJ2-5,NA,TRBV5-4,TGTGCCAGCAGCGCGCGACTAGCGGCGAGTCAAGAGACCCAGTACTTC,CASSARLAASQETQYF
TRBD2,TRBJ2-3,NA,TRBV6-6,TGTGCCAGCATCGGAAGCGGGAGGGTCACAGATACGCAGTATTTT,CASIGSGRVTDTQYF
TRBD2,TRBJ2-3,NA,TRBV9,TGTGCCAGCAGCAAACTAGCGTTAACAGGCAGAGATACGCAGTATTTT,CASSKLALTGRDTQYF
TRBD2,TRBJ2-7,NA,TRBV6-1,TGTGCCAGCAGTTGGTGGGAGGGATTCGAGCAGTACTTC,CASSWWEGFEQYF
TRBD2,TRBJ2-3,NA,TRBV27,TGTGCCAGCAGTTGGGGAGGGACAGATACGCAGTATTTT,CASSWGGTDTQYF
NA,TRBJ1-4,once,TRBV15,TGTGCCACCAGCAGAGAAATAAGCAGTCCTAATGAAAAACTGTTTTTT,CATSREISSPNEKLFF